This T cell receptor beta chain was observed in a study of blood T cell repertoires in COVID-19. This clone was seen only once. Clones were read by immunoSEQ multiplex PCR, and TCRdb kept only the in-frame ones, dropping some. Of approximately 210,000 clones listed, 75% to 90% are singletons. Material for sequencing was peripheral blood. The origin of this receptor is a human donor in a cohort sampled during active COVID-19.

This CDR3 reads CASSLFRGGIHGYTF. CDR3 bases: TGTGCCAGCAGTTTATTTAGGGGAGGTATTCATGGCTACACCTTC. V gene TRBV28 combines with J gene TRBJ1-2; possibly TRBD1 for D (5 bases). Germline values: CDR1 MDHEN, CDR2 SYDVKM. The V gene lost 1 base and the J gene lost 6 bases, with 15 bases spanning the gap. This CDR3 spans 15 amino acids.